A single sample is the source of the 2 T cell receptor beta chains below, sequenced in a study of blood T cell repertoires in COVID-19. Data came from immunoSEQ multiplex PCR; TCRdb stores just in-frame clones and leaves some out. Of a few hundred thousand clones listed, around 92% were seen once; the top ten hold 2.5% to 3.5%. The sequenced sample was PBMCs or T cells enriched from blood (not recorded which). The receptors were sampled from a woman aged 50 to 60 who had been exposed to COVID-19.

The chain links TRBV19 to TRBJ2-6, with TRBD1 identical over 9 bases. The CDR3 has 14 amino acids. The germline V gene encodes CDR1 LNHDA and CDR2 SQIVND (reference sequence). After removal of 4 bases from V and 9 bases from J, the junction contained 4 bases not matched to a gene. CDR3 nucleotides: TGTGCCAGTAGTAACCGGGACAGGGTCAACGTCCTGACTTTC. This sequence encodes CASSNRDRVNVLTF.

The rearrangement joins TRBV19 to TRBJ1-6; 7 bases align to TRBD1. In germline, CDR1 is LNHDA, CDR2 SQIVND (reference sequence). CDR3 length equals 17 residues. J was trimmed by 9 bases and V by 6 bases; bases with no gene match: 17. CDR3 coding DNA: TGTGCCAGTAGCGGTCCCGGGACAGCGAGCCTTTTTTCACCCCTCCACTTT. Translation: CASSGPGTASLFSPLHF.